This T cell receptor (beta chain) was recorded in a study of cytomegalovirus exposure and HLA in healthy donors. Whole-study findings and limits: When analyzed later, the rates of TCR association showed variation by HLA locus, with DRB1 the most and HLA-C the fewest. The investigators catalogued some 150 TCR beta chains as cytomegalovirus-associated. As a later analysis showed, a missense DCLRE1C variant was linked to trimming of TCR beta V- and J-genes.

This clone was detected only a few times. The antigen remains undetermined. Trimming removed 1 base from V and 5 bases from J, with 15 bases in between. This CDR3 contains 16 residues. The germline CDR1 and CDR2 sequences are SGHRS and YFSETQ. Primers: 60 Vbeta forward and 13 Jbeta reverse. Repertoires were generated with immunoSEQ multiplex PCR, while TCRdb's copy carries only in-frame clones and drops some. The sample has 140,000 or so clones, about 75% seen once. The J gene is TRBJ1-4, the V gene TRBV5-1, with D possibly being TRBD1 (6 bases). Material: PBMCs. The source is a man in his 60s in good health and CMV-seronegative. The CDR3 sequence is CASSLYGGQKNEKLFF. In DNA form, the CDR3 reads TGCGCCAGCAGCTTGTACGGTGGACAGAAAAATGAAAAACTGTTTTTT.